The 14 T cell receptor beta chains below were found in one sample sequenced in a study of T cell responses to AZD1222 COVID-19 vaccine. Measured with immunoSEQ multiplex PCR; TCRdb has only the in-frame clones, and not every one. The sample yields about 180,000 clones, 90% to 95% seen once. The sequenced sample was peripheral blood, obtained 28 days after the second AZD1222 dose. The receptors originated from an adult who received the AZD1222 COVID-19 vaccine.

J is TRBJ1-3 and V is TRBV5-6; 7 positions match TRBD1. The CDR3 is 16 residues long. V lost 0 bases to trimming and J lost 0 bases; unmatched junction nucleotides: 3. Per germline, CDR1 SGHDT and CDR2 YYEEEE. CDR3 protein: CASSLDRGRSGNTIYF. The CDR3, as DNA: TGTGCCAGCAGCTTGGACAGGGGCCGCTCTGGAAACACCATATATTTT.

The chain recombines TRBV24-1 with TRBJ2-3; 7 bases match TRBD1. From germline, CDR1 is KGHDR and CDR2 SFDVKD. V lost 4 bases, J lost 2 bases, and 5 bases stayed unmatched. There are 15 residues in the CDR3. CDR3 bases: TGTGCCACCAGTGAGACAGGGTTCTCCACAGATACGCAGTATTTT. Translating it yields CATSETGFSTDTQYF.

In this sample, this clone turned up once. The V gene is TRBV12-1, the J gene TRBJ1-2. TRBV12-1 is recorded as a pseudogene. This CDR3 is 14 amino acids long. Here the CDR3 DNA reads TGTGCCAGCAGAACGTGGCAGGAGCCCTGTGGCTACACCTTC. The encoded protein is CASRTWQEPCGYTF.

V usage is TRBV6-1 and J usage is TRBJ1-2, with no clear D. Trimming cost V 1 base and J 4 bases, with 13 bases left between them. Germline loops: CDR1 MNHNS, CDR2 SASEGT. The CDR3 spans 15 residues. CDR3 region: CASSEGRAVFYGYTF. DNA for the CDR3: TGTGCCAGCAGTGAAGGTAGAGCGGTGTTCTATGGCTACACCTTC.

The genes are TRBV9 and TRBJ2-5; D tentatively fits TRBD1 or TRBD2 (6 bases each). The germline V and J ends were trimmed by 0 bases and 2 bases, with 11 bases remaining between them. Germline V gives CDR1 SGDLS, CDR2 YYNGEE. This CDR3 spans 15 amino acids. For the CDR3, the DNA is TGTGCCAGCAGCGTAGTGGAGGGGGTACAAGAGACCCAGTACTTC. Translation gives CASSVVEGVQETQYF.

The V gene is TRBV5-1, the J gene TRBJ2-3, with D possibly matching TRBD1 (5 bases). CDR1 and CDR2 (germline): SGHRS, YFSETQ. Trimming removed 0 bases at V and 1 base at J, with 9 bases between. The length of the CDR3 is 15 residues. The CDR3 spells CASSLDLGGTDTQYF. The CDR3 DNA reads TGCGCCAGCAGCTTGGACTTAGGGGGCACAGATACGCAGTATTTT.

The genes are TRBV29-1 and TRBJ1-1, with D hard to call. Germline CDR1 and CDR2: SQVTM and ANQGSEA. Deletions cut 4 bases from V and 1 base from J, with 13 bases between. The CDR3 has 14 residues. DNA for the CDR3: TGCAGCGTTGGTTCAGTGATGGGGAACACTGAAGCTTTCTTT. Translated: CSVGSVMGNTEAFF.

The J gene is TRBJ2-6, the V gene TRBV28; tentatively, D is TRBD1 or TRBD2 (5 bases each). V lost 2 bases, J lost 0 bases, and 14 bases lay in between. The germline V gene encodes CDR1 MDHEN and CDR2 SYDVKM. The CDR3 spans 18 residues. CDR3 amino acids: CASSLVGPLSSGANVLTF. DNA of the CDR3: TGTGCCAGCAGTTTAGTGGGACCGCTGAGCTCTGGGGCCAACGTCCTGACTTTC. Full variable domain (rest looked up from reference TRBV28 and TRBJ2-6): DVKVTQSSRYLVKRTGEKVFLECVQDMDHENMFWYRQDPGLGLRLIYFSYDVKMKEKGDIPEGYSVSREKKERFSLILESASTNQTSMYLCASSLVGPLSSGANVLTFGAGSRLTVL.

This chain joins TRBV11-3 and TRBJ2-7; D possibly corresponds to TRBD2 (8 bases). The germline CDR1 and CDR2 sequences are SGHNT and YENEEA. V dropped 3 bases and J dropped 1 base, with 19 bases sitting between them. The CDR3 consists of 17 residues. The CDR3 loop reads CASSFGGVTGASYEQYF. The CDR3 DNA follows: TGTGCCAGCAGCTTCGGGGGGGTAACAGGGGCATCCTACGAGCAGTACTTC.

The CDR3 reads CASSEFGEKLFF. The CDR3 nucleotides are TGTGCCAGCAGTGAATTCGGGGAAAAACTGTTTTTT. The rearrangement joins TRBV6-1 to TRBJ1-4; D unclear. The germline V gene has CDR1 MNHNS and CDR2 SASEGT. Trimming took off 2 bases at V and 8 bases at J, with 6 bases between the two ends. The CDR3 runs to 12 residues.

The chain joins TRBV5-1 to TRBJ2-3, with unresolved D. V dropped 0 bases and J dropped 5 bases, with 1 base sitting between them. The CDR3 length is 11 residues. Germline loops: CDR1 SGHRS, CDR2 YFSETQ. This chain's CDR3 is CASSLEDTQYF. Here the CDR3 DNA reads TGCGCCAGCAGCTTGGAAGATACGCAGTATTTT.

The chain couples TRBV4-1 to TRBJ2-1; D not certain. CDR3 length: 18 amino acids. Germline CDR1 reads MGHRA; CDR2 reads YSYEKL. Trimming took 1 base from V and 0 from J, leaving 16 bases between them. CDR3 sequence (DNA): TGCGCCAGCAGCCAAGTGACGGCTGGTCACAGCTCCTACAATGAGCAGTTCTTC. Its translation: CASSQVTAGHSSYNEQFF.

This chain uses TRBV25-1 with TRBJ2-3; D uncertain. V lost 3 bases to trimming and J lost 1 base, with 11 bases between them. Germline V gene sequence: CDR1 MGHDK, CDR2 SYGVNS. This CDR3 region has 15 residues. The CDR3 region is CASSDPYQGTDTQYF. The CDR3 nucleotides are TGTGCCAGCAGTGACCCCTATCAGGGCACAGATACGCAGTATTTT.

V is TRBV28 and J is TRBJ2-7; 9 bases are shared with TRBD1. In germline, CDR1 is MDHEN, CDR2 SYDVKM. Losses at the gene ends were 7 bases for V and 3 bases for J; bases not matched to a gene: 4. The CDR3 is 13 amino acids. The chain's CDR3 is CASIGQGLYEQYF. The CDR3 DNA sequence: TGTGCCAGCATAGGACAGGGGCTCTACGAGCAGTACTTC. Complete variable domain (other parts from reference TRBV28 and TRBJ2-7): DVKVTQSSRYLVKRTGEKVFLECVQDMDHENMFWYRQDPGLGLRLIYFSYDVKMKEKGDIPEGYSVSREKKERFSLILESASTNQTSMYLCASIGQGLYEQYFGPGTRLTVT.